This entry lists 20 T cell receptor beta chains sequenced from one sample in a study of blood T cell repertoires in COVID-19. Profiling relied on immunoSEQ multiplex PCR, and the TCRdb table lists in-frame clones only, not all of them. The table shows 200,000 to 250,000 clones, with approximately 82% occurring only once. Sequenced input: peripheral blood. The receptor set was obtained from a woman between 40 and 50 years old with acute or convalescent COVID-19.

In regard to this clone: Within the sample, other DNA sequences also encode this same CDR3. The chain joins TRBV7-2 to TRBJ1-2; 7 nucleotides align to TRBD1. From germline, CDR1 is SGHTA and CDR2 FQGNSA. The V gene end was trimmed by 4 bases and the J gene end by 1 base; junction bases not matched to a gene: 3. The CDR3 is made up of 14 amino acids. The CDR3 coding sequence is TGTGCCAGCAGCTCCCGACAGGGTAACTATGGCTACACCTTC. This translates into CASSSRQGNYGYTF. The whole variable domain, remainder taken from reference TRBV7-2 and TRBJ1-2, is GAGVSQSPSNKVTEKGKDVELRCDPISGHTALYWYRQSLGQGLEFLIYFQGNSAPDKSGLPSDRFSAERTGGSVSTLTIQRTQQEDSAVYLCASSSRQGNYGYTFGSGTRLTVV.

The V and J genes are TRBV2 and TRBJ2-5; D remains ambiguous. Trimming removed 4 bases at V and 10 bases at J, with 4 bases between. The CDR3 runs 9 residues. CDR1 SNHLY and CDR2 FYNNEI come from the germline V gene. The CDR3 sequence: CASSVLQYF. The CDR3 nucleotides are TGTGCCAGCAGTGTTCTCCAGTACTTC.

The V call is TRBV4-2, the J call TRBJ2-3; 15 positions match TRBD2. The CDR3 contains 19 residues. Germline CDR1 and CDR2: LGHNA and YNFKEQ. Trimming at V came to 3 bases and at J to 0 bases, leaving 7 bases not matched to a gene. CDR3 nucleotide sequence: TGTGCCAGCAGCCATGATGGGACTAGCGGGGGGCCGAGCACAGATACGCAGTATTTT. Protein sequence: CASSHDGTSGGPSTDTQYF.

The chain combines TRBV12-5 with TRBJ2-7; no reliable D call. The CDR3 is made up of 12 amino acids. Germline loops: CDR1 LGHNT, CDR2 FRNRAP. Deletions cut 0 bases from V and 4 bases from J, with 4 bases between. CDR3 DNA sequence: TGTGCTAGTGGTTTGGTACTTTACGAGCAGTACTTC. This sequence encodes CASGLVLYEQYF.

This clone was counted a few times. This chain uses TRBV9 with TRBJ2-3; D perhaps matches TRBD2 (6 bases). With 0 bases removed from V and 6 bases from J, the gap between germline ends came to 14 bases. The germline CDR1 and CDR2 sequences are SGDLS and YYNGEE. CDR3 length: 15 amino acids. The CDR3 protein is CASSVAAGGTDTQYF. The CDR3 DNA reads as TGTGCCAGCAGCGTAGCCGCAGGAGGGACCGATACGCAGTATTTT.

The chain recombines TRBV20-1 with TRBJ2-1; 12 bases map to TRBD1. After removal of 3 bases from V and 7 bases from J, the junction contained 7 bases not matched to a gene. CDR3 length: 15 residues. Germline CDR1 is DFQATT and CDR2 is SNEGSKA (reference sequence). The CDR3 nucleotides are TGCAGTGCTAGTGACCGGGACAGGGGGCTTAATGAGCAGTTCTTC. It specifies CSASDRDRGLNEQFF.

The chain carries TRBV11-2 and TRBJ2-3; the D gene is possibly TRBD2 (6 bases). The CDR3 covers 15 residues. V was clipped by 5 bases and J by 0 bases, with 12 bases between them. Germline CDR1 and CDR2: SGHAT and FQNNGV. As DNA, the CDR3 is TGTGCCAGCAGCCTACGGGGGTCGAGCACAGATACGCAGTATTTT. Translating gives CASSLRGSSTDTQYF.

V gene TRBV9 combines with J gene TRBJ1-1, with 9 bases aligning to TRBD1. Trimming at V came to 6 bases and at J to 0 bases, leaving 3 bases not matched to a gene. The CDR3 sequence is 14 residues long. The germline gives CDR1 SGDLS, CDR2 YYNGEE. CDR3 loop: CASTRTGVNTEAFF. Here the CDR3 DNA reads TGTGCCAGCACGCGGACAGGGGTGAACACTGAAGCTTTCTTT.

The rearrangement uses TRBV11-2 and TRBJ1-2, with 9 bases identical to TRBD1. From germline, CDR1 is SGHAT and CDR2 FQNNGV. V lost 2 bases and J lost 8; bases outside the gene matches: 3. This CDR3 comprises 13 residues. CDR3 amino acids: CASSLTGTGGYTF. The CDR3 bases are TGTGCCAGCAGCTTAACCGGGACAGGGGGCTACACCTTC.

The gene calls are TRBV30 and TRBJ2-1; the match to TRBD2 covers 12 bases. J gave up 3 bases and V 3 bases, and 6 bases lay outside the gene matches. The germline V gene has CDR1 GTSNPN and CDR2 SVGIG (reference sequence). The CDR3 length is 16 residues. The CDR3 DNA sequence: TGTGCCTGGAGGGGCGGACTAGCGGGAAGCTACAATGAGCAGTTCTTC. It encodes CAWRGGLAGSYNEQFF.

This chain's CDR3 is CASRPPGTNEKLFF. The CDR3 region has the DNA TGTGCCAGTAGACCACCCGGTACTAATGAAAAACTGTTTTTT. The genes are TRBV19 and TRBJ1-4, with D unresolved. Germline CDR1 reads LNHDA; CDR2 reads SQIVND (reference sequence). The V and J ends lost 6 bases and 2 bases respectively, with 10 bases between them. The length of the CDR3 is 14 residues.

This clone has only a few counts. CDR3 amino acids: CASSVEGFGQETQYF. In DNA, the CDR3 is TGTGCCAGCAGTGTGGAGGGATTTGGGCAAGAGACCCAGTACTTC. The genes are TRBV6-4 and TRBJ2-5; the D gene is possibly TRBD2 (6 bases). With 4 bases removed from V and 2 bases from J, the gap between germline ends came to 14 bases. The germline gives CDR1 MRHNA, CDR2 SNTAGT. This CDR3 comprises 15 residues.

This clone showed up just once. The chain uses TRBV13 and TRBJ2-1, with 14 positions matching TRBD2. Losses at the gene ends were 8 bases for V and 7 bases for J; bases not matched to a gene: 13. The CDR3 totals 17 residues. Germline-derived CDR1 and CDR2 are PRHDT and FYEKMQ (reference sequence). The CDR3, as DNA: TGTGCCAGCCGGGGACTAGCGGGGGACTACGTTTGGAATGAGCAGTTCTTC. It encodes CASRGLAGDYVWNEQFF.

V usage is TRBV7-9 and J usage is TRBJ2-1; D unresolved. Germline CDR1 and CDR2: SEHNR and FQNEAQ (reference sequence). The CDR3 contains 13 residues. Deletions cut 2 bases from V and 2 bases from J, with 4 bases between. The CDR3 nucleotides read TGTGCCAGCAGCTTAAGCACCTACAATGAGCAGTTCTTC. Protein sequence: CASSLSTYNEQFF.

The J gene is TRBJ2-7, the V gene TRBV10-2, with 7 bases that match TRBD2. The CDR3 runs to 13 residues. CDR1 is WSHSY, CDR2 SAAADI, per germline. The trim removed 2 bases at V and 11 bases at J, leaving 9 bases unmatched. CDR3 in amino acids: CASSEGRYAGEYF. The DNA for the CDR3 is TGCGCCAGCAGTGAGGGGCGCTACGCGGGGGAGTACTTC.

V and J are TRBV19 and TRBJ1-1, with 8 positions matching TRBD1. The germline V gene encodes CDR1 LNHDA and CDR2 SQIVND (reference sequence). The CDR3 extends over 15 amino acids. Trimming removed 10 bases from V and 1 base from J; junction bases left unmatched: 11. This CDR3 is CATKKSGQGNTEAFF. The CDR3 DNA follows: TGTGCCACCAAGAAGTCCGGACAGGGGAACACTGAAGCTTTCTTT.

This clone was detected once. The chain uses TRBV24-1 and TRBJ2-3; unclear D gene. The CDR3 has 14 amino acids. Germline-derived CDR1 and CDR2 are KGHDR and SFDVKD. V was shortened by 6 bases and J by 0 bases, with 9 bases between the two germline ends. The DNA of the CDR3 is TGTGCCACCAGTCAAACATCTAGCACAGATACGCAGTATTTT. Translation gives CATSQTSSTDTQYF.

V and J are TRBV6-2 or TRBV6-3 and TRBJ2-7; D is ambiguous. With 5 bases removed from V and 2 bases from J, the gap between germline ends came to 7 bases. The germline CDR1 and CDR2 sequences are MNHEY and SVGEGT. The CDR3 has 12 residues. CDR3 DNA sequence: TGTGCCAGCAGTGCTAAGACCTACGAGCAGTACTTC. It codes for CASSAKTYEQYF.

The rearrangement joins TRBV4-1 to TRBJ1-1; weak D call: TRBD1 (5 bases). V dropped 5 bases and J dropped 1 base, with 14 bases sitting between them. The CDR3 spans 15 residues. Germline V gene lookup returns CDR1 MGHRA and CDR2 YSYEKL. CDR3 amino acids: CASSAKGIGNTEAFF. The CDR3 DNA follows: TGCGCCAGCAGCGCGAAGGGGATCGGGAACACTGAAGCTTTCTTT.

CDR3 in amino acids: CASSQDTGVGYEQYF. The CDR3 DNA is TGTGCCAGCAGCCAAGATACGGGAGTGGGATACGAGCAGTACTTC. The V call is TRBV4-2, the J call TRBJ2-7, with D possibly being TRBD2 (6 bases). This CDR3 comprises 15 residues. The V gene lost 0 bases and the J gene lost 4 bases, with 13 bases spanning the gap. CDR1 is LGHNA and CDR2 is YNFKEQ in the germline V gene.